A selection of T cell receptor beta chains follows, all from one sample in a study of shared clonotypes between healthy human individuals. Produced via immunoSEQ multiplex PCR; TCRdb's table is partial and in-frame only. The sample has around 510,000 clones; around three quarters are singletons. The specimen sequenced was PBMCs. These receptors originate from a woman between 40 and 50 years old in good health. Some clones in this sample may be carry-over from other donors' samples. The conserved cysteine and the conserved F or W are not part of the CDR3 here. Each record gives: CDR3 protein, CDR3 length, V gene, J gene.

CDR3 protein: ASSPLADGEQF; CDR3 length: 11; V gene: TRBV18; J gene: TRBJ2-1
CDR3 protein: ASQIAGGPDTQY; CDR3 length: 12; V gene: TRBV19; J gene: TRBJ2-3
CDR3 protein: ASARGGNQPQH; CDR3 length: 11; V gene: TRBV28; J gene: TRBJ1-5
CDR3 protein: ASSRDRGSGQSAQH; CDR3 length: 14; V gene: TRBV10-2; J gene: TRBJ1-5
CDR3 protein: ATSPPGSGTNYGYT; CDR3 length: 14; V gene: TRBV15; J gene: TRBJ1-2
CDR3 protein: ASRRGIRTDTQY; CDR3 length: 12; V gene: TRBV2; J gene: TRBJ2-3
CDR3 protein: ASSKRTSGIGNEQF; CDR3 length: 14; V gene: TRBV6-6; J gene: TRBJ2-1
CDR3 protein: AWSTVGLGEAKNIQY; CDR3 length: 15; V gene: TRBV30; J gene: TRBJ2-4
CDR3 protein: ASSVGTSGRGGSYEQY; CDR3 length: 16; V gene: TRBV9; J gene: TRBJ2-7
CDR3 protein: ASSEAGRWTGELF; CDR3 length: 13; V gene: TRBV10-2; J gene: TRBJ2-2
CDR3 protein: ASTIRRGLNTEAF; CDR3 length: 13; V gene: TRBV13; J gene: TRBJ1-1
CDR3 protein: ASSPRRDTEAF; CDR3 length: 11; V gene: TRBV7-2; J gene: TRBJ1-1
CDR3 protein: ATSRRLIGGSNEKLF; CDR3 length: 15; V gene: TRBV15; J gene: TRBJ1-4
CDR3 protein: AWSLAAYGYT; CDR3 length: 10; V gene: TRBV30; J gene: TRBJ1-2
CDR3 protein: TSRPPGQHNVGGLVGSYEQY; CDR3 length: 20; V gene: TRBV1; J gene: TRBJ2-7
CDR3 protein: ASSVSGGTADTQY; CDR3 length: 13; V gene: TRBV9; J gene: TRBJ2-3
CDR3 protein: ASRRELSSYNEQF; CDR3 length: 13; V gene: TRBV5-1; J gene: TRBJ2-1
CDR3 protein: ASSLISGRASTGELF; CDR3 length: 15; V gene: TRBV7-9; J gene: TRBJ2-2
CDR3 protein: ASSGGLAGNIQY; CDR3 length: 12; V gene: TRBV4-2; J gene: TRBJ2-4
CDR3 protein: ASSPGDSRYEQY; CDR3 length: 12; V gene: TRBV5-4; J gene: TRBJ2-7
CDR3 protein: ATTRDRGGGQPQH; CDR3 length: 13; V gene: TRBV28; J gene: TRBJ1-5
CDR3 protein: ASTYDEGNTEAF; CDR3 length: 12; V gene: TRBV6-5; J gene: TRBJ1-1
CDR3 protein: ASSLYGGFAYEQY; CDR3 length: 13; V gene: TRBV28; J gene: TRBJ2-7
CDR3 protein: ASSLAAGLPILGELF; CDR3 length: 15; V gene: TRBV7-9; J gene: TRBJ2-2
CDR3 protein: ARDWETQY; CDR3 length: 8; V gene: TRBV23-1; J gene: TRBJ2-5
CDR3 protein: ASSTDGGDTEAF; CDR3 length: 12; V gene: TRBV5-1; J gene: TRBJ1-1
CDR3 protein: ASSPIRENTEAF; CDR3 length: 12; V gene: TRBV7-9; J gene: TRBJ1-1
CDR3 protein: ASSFSGRFGRDEQF; CDR3 length: 14; V gene: TRBV5-1; J gene: TRBJ2-1
CDR3 protein: AIRDTYTGELF; CDR3 length: 11; V gene: TRBV2; J gene: TRBJ2-2
CDR3 protein: ASSGLNSNQPQH; CDR3 length: 12; V gene: TRBV30; J gene: TRBJ1-5
CDR3 protein: ASSQVPEYEQY; CDR3 length: 11; V gene: TRBV4-2; J gene: NA
CDR3 protein: ASRLYSATNEKLF; CDR3 length: 13; V gene: TRBV13; J gene: TRBJ1-4
CDR3 protein: ASSPRRDYEQY; CDR3 length: 11; V gene: TRBV2; J gene: TRBJ2-7
CDR3 protein: ASSLDRGGEKLF; CDR3 length: 12; V gene: TRBV2; J gene: TRBJ1-4
CDR3 protein: ASSIRDGPNEQF; CDR3 length: 12; V gene: TRBV19; J gene: TRBJ2-1
CDR3 protein: TSSQGGSGRLYEQY; CDR3 length: 14; V gene: TRBV1; J gene: TRBJ2-7
CDR3 protein: ASNGRVFEKLF; CDR3 length: 11; V gene: TRBV19; J gene: TRBJ1-4
CDR3 protein: ASSEDWGTGNQPQH; CDR3 length: 14; V gene: TRBV6-1; J gene: TRBJ1-5
CDR3 protein: ASSLEASGSSYNEQF; CDR3 length: 15; V gene: TRBV5-1; J gene: TRBJ2-1
CDR3 protein: ASSLGVDNYEQY; CDR3 length: 12; V gene: TRBV11-2; J gene: TRBJ2-7
CDR3 protein: ACWDNEQF; CDR3 length: 8; V gene: TRBV7-2; J gene: TRBJ2-1
CDR3 protein: ASSKRGYNEQF; CDR3 length: 11; V gene: TRBV27; J gene: TRBJ2-1
CDR3 protein: ASSHYPAGVGREKLF; CDR3 length: 15; V gene: TRBV14; J gene: TRBJ1-4
CDR3 protein: ASSLGKLAGGSRELF; CDR3 length: 15; V gene: TRBV28; J gene: TRBJ2-2